Listed below are T cell receptor beta chains from one sample, sequenced in a study of CD8 T cells in Susac syndrome. TCRdb independently ran MiXCR on the immunoSEQ multiplex PCR reads; one entry per CDR3 protein. The data hold hundreds of thousands of distinct CDR3 sequences, with about 85% observed a single time. The sequencing sample was made of CD8+ T cells from PBMCs. The receptors come from a human donor with multiple sclerosis. Both conserved end residues are part of each CDR3. D genes are given only for firm matches. A row's size may be missing; if present it is once, few, many or a size class.

j_call	d_call	cdr3_length	v_call	clone_size	cdr3_aa	cdr3_nt
TRBJ2-1	-	15	TRBV30	-	CTWSRGEGSYNEQFF	TGTACCTGGAGTAGGGGAGAGGGTTCGTACAATGAGCAGTTCTTC
TRBJ1-5	-	12	TRBV19	-	CASSTGTKPQHF	TGTGCCAGTAGTACTGGGACCAAGCCCCAGCATTTT
TRBJ2-7	-	11	TRBV27	few	CASSFGFEQYF	TGTGCCAGCAGTTTTGGGTTCGAGCAGTACTTC
TRBJ1-4	-	16	TRBV12-3/TRBV12-4	-	CASSDSLRVANEKLFF	TGTGCCAGCAGCGACTCCCTCAGGGTAGCTAATGAAAAACTGTTTTTT
TRBJ1-1	-	14	TRBV4-1	once	CASSQVAGRTEAFF	TGCGCCAGCAGCCAAGTAGCAGGGCGAACTGAAGCTTTCTTT
TRBJ1-3	-	15	TRBV7-9	few	CASSSTIFSGNTIYF	TGTGCCAGCAGCTCTACAATTTTCTCTGGAAACACCATATATTTT
TRBJ2-7	-	12	TRBV10-3	-	CAISISNNEQYF	TGTGCCATCAGCATTAGCAACAACGAGCAGTACTTC
TRBJ2-3	TRBD2	14	TRBV28	-	CASSLAGEGDTQYF	TGTGCCAGCAGCTTAGCGGGAGAGGGAGATACGCAGTATTTT
TRBJ1-5	TRBD1	16	TRBV28	-	CASSLLTGTVGKPQHF	TGTGCCAGCAGTTTATTGACCGGGACAGTGGGTAAGCCCCAGCATTTT
TRBJ2-1	TRBD2	15	TRBV19	-	CASSITSGSLSRQFF	TGTGCCAGTAGTATCACTAGCGGGAGTTTAAGTCGGCAGTTCTTC
TRBJ2-1	-	15	TRBV7-9	-	CASSPQLRGHNEQFF	TGTGCCAGCAGCCCCCAACTCAGGGGCCACAATGAGCAGTTCTTC
TRBJ2-7	-	11	TRBV11-2	-	CASSFDYEQYF	TGTGCCAGCAGCTTTGACTACGAGCAGTACTTC
TRBJ2-6	-	15	TRBV30	-	CAWSATQTGANVLTF	TGTGCCTGGAGTGCGACACAGACTGGGGCCAACGTCCTGACTTTC
TRBJ2-2	-	14	TRBV25-1	-	CASSGTQGTGELFF	TGTGCCAGCAGTGGAACACAGGGAACCGGGGAGCTGTTTTTT
TRBJ2-7	-	16	TRBV27	-	CASSLSAVRRIYEQYF	TGTGCCAGCAGTTTATCCGCGGTAAGGAGAATCTACGAGCAGTACTTC
TRBJ1-1	-	16	TRBV25-1	-	CAISFALEHVATEAFF	TGTGCCATCAGTTTCGCTCTCGAGCACGTTGCCACTGAAGCTTTCTTT
TRBJ2-7	-	15	TRBV10-3	few	CAISESGGVSYEQYF	TGTGCCATCAGTGAGTCTGGAGGCGTTTCCTACGAGCAGTACTTC
TRBJ2-1	TRBD2	16	TRBV7-6	-	CASSLGGGRAMDEQFF	TGTGCCAGCAGCTTAGGGGGCGGGAGGGCTATGGATGAGCAGTTCTTC
TRBJ1-2	TRBD1	13	TRBV9	-	CASSLGQGFGYTF	TGTGCCAGCAGCTTGGGACAGGGGTTTGGCTACACCTTC
TRBJ2-1	-	16	TRBV11-2	-	CASSLFSYRPGREQFF	TGTGCCAGCAGCTTATTTTCGTACCGGCCGGGCCGAGAGCAGTTCTTC
TRBJ1-1	-	12	TRBV12-3/TRBV12-4	-	CASSSWTTEAFF	TGTGCCAGCAGTTCATGGACCACTGAAGCTTTCTTT
TRBJ1-2	-	15	TRBV27	-	CASSLIPLGYYGYTF	TGTGCCAGCAGTTTAATACCCCTTGGGTACTATGGCTACACCTTC